Below are 27 T cell receptor beta chains sequenced from a single sample in a study of shared clonotypes between healthy human individuals (dated by TCRdb to between 2020 and 2021). The library was made by the immunoSEQ multiplex PCR assay. This immuneACCESS table, as held by TCRdb, lists in-frame sequences with V and J called but not all clones. Of the missing ones, under half trace to an unresolved V gene in checked studies; the others have no known cause. The sample table records around 1.6 million clones; 98% of these occur just once. The ten largest clones capture less than 0.55% of the sample. The specimen sequenced was naive CD4+ T cells sorted from blood. Taken with the paper, the label for cell subset or site translates to: CD45RA+ positively selected. Source of these receptors: a young man in good health.

The chain employs TRBV5-6 and TRBJ1-3, with a tentative D call TRBD1 (5 bases). The germline V gene has CDR1 SGHDT and CDR2 YYEEEE. V shed 1 base and J shed 4 bases, with 12 bases lying between them. The CDR3 runs 15 residues. For the CDR3, the DNA is TGTGCCAGCAGCTTGTCGGGCAGGGTGGGAAACACCATATATTTT. This codes for CASSLSGRVGNTIYF. The whole variable domain, filled in from reference TRBV5-6 and TRBJ1-3, reads DAGVTQSPTHLIKTRGQQVTLRCSPKSGHDTVSWYQQALGQGPQFIFQYYEEEERQRGNFPDRFSGHQFPNYSSELNVNALLLGDSALYLCASSLSGRVGNTIYFGEGSWLTVV.

The chain employs TRBV28 and TRBJ1-4, with D maybe TRBD1 (6 bases). V lost 6 bases to trimming and J lost 8 bases, with 19 bases between them. This CDR3 has 15 amino acids. CDR1 MDHEN and CDR2 SYDVKM come from the germline V gene. The CDR3 spells CASSPGHKEREKLFF. CDR3 nucleotides: TGTGCCAGCAGCCCGGGACACAAAGAAAGGGAAAAACTGTTTTTT. Supplemented by reference TRBV28 and TRBJ1-4, the full variable domain reads DVKVTQSSRYLVKRTGEKVFLECVQDMDHENMFWYRQDPGLGLRLIYFSYDVKMKEKGDIPEGYSVSREKKERFSLILESASTNQTSMYLCASSPGHKEREKLFFGSGTQLSVL.

V gene TRBV29-1 combines with J gene TRBJ2-1; 13 positions agree with TRBD2. This CDR3 comprises 18 residues. Losses at the gene ends were 8 bases for V and 9 bases for J; bases not matched to a gene: 22. Germline V gene data show CDR1 as SQVTM and CDR2 as ANQGSEA. CDR3 sequence reads: CSRGHLRTSGSQGCEQFF. In DNA, the CDR3 is TGCAGCCGGGGACATCTGCGGACTAGCGGGAGTCAAGGATGTGAGCAGTTCTTC.

In the case of this clone: This sample includes further DNA sequences coding for the same CDR3. The chain combines TRBV9 with TRBJ2-6; D gene ambiguous. Trimming shortened V by 2 bases and J by 0 bases, and 6 bases separated the two germline ends. Germline CDR1 SGDLS, CDR2 YYNGEE. The CDR3 sequence is 15 residues long. CDR3: CASSVAGSGANVLTF. The DNA of the CDR3 is TGTGCCAGCAGCGTGGCAGGCTCTGGGGCCAACGTCCTGACTTTC. Filled out from reference TRBV9 and TRBJ2-6, the complete variable domain reads DSGVTQTPKHLITATGQRVTLRCSPRSGDLSVYWYQQSLDQGLQFLIQYYNGEERAKGNILERFSAQQFPDLHSELNLSSLELGDSALYFCASSVAGSGANVLTFGAGSRLTVL.

The V gene is TRBV11-2, the J gene TRBJ2-2; D possibly corresponds to TRBD2 (5 bases). Trimming cost V 2 bases and J 0 bases, with 10 bases left between them. Germline loops: CDR1 SGHAT, CDR2 FQNNGV. CDR3 size: 16 residues. The CDR3 DNA is TGTGCCAGCAGCTTATTGCCGGGATCGAACACCGGGGAGCTGTTTTTT. It specifies CASSLLPGSNTGELFF. The variable domain in full, with the rest retrieved from reference TRBV11-2 and TRBJ2-2, is EAGVAQSPRYKIIEKRQSVAFWCNPISGHATLYWYQQILGQGPKLLIQFQNNGVVDDSQLPKDRFSAERLKGVDSTLKIQPAKLEDSAVYLCASSLLPGSNTGELFFGEGSRLTVL.

In its sample, this clone was seen once. The sample has other DNA sequences that encode this CDR3 too. V usage is TRBV29-1 and J usage is TRBJ2-7, with D possibly being TRBD1 (5 bases). Trimming stripped 4 bases from V and 3 bases from J, with 7 bases between. CDR3 size: 11 residues. CDR1 is SQVTM, CDR2 ANQGSEA, per germline. The CDR3 spells CSVGQSYEQYF. The DNA of the CDR3 is TGCAGCGTTGGACAGAGCTACGAGCAGTACTTC.

The chain joins TRBV14 to TRBJ1-2; D may be TRBD1 (5 bases). The CDR3 covers 13 residues. Germline V gene data show CDR1 as SGHDN and CDR2 as FVKESK. With 4 bases removed from V and 4 bases from J, the gap between germline ends came to 10 bases. This CDR3 is CASSLTGTYGYTF. Written as DNA, the CDR3 is TGTGCCAGCAGCCTAACCGGGACCTATGGCTACACCTTC.

This CDR3 reads CASSRGRDREYNEQFF. The CDR3 coding sequence is TGTGCCAGCAGCCGCGGTCGGGACAGGGAGTACAATGAGCAGTTCTTC. The genes are TRBV5-6 and TRBJ2-1, with 9 bases lining up with TRBD1. After removal of 4 bases from V and 4 bases from J, the junction contained 9 bases not matched to a gene. The CDR3 runs 16 residues. Germline V CDR1 and CDR2: SGHDT, YYEEEE.

CDR3 in DNA: TGCGCCAGCAGCATGGTACAGGGGACGGGAGAGACCCAGTACTTC. The encoded protein is CASSMVQGTGETQYF. V and J are TRBV5-1 and TRBJ2-5; TRBD1 matches at 7 bases. V lost 4 bases and J lost 4; bases outside the gene matches: 10. This CDR3 comprises 15 residues. The germline V gene has CDR1 SGHRS and CDR2 YFSETQ.

This chain links TRBV2 with TRBJ2-7; maybe TRBD1 (5 bases). V was trimmed by 4 bases and J by 0 bases, leaving 13 bases between them. Germline CDR1 and CDR2: SNHLY and FYNNEI. This CDR3 is built from 15 residues. The CDR3 reads CASSGPSRGSYEQYF. CDR3 nucleotide sequence: TGTGCCAGCAGTGGGCCTTCAAGGGGCTCCTACGAGCAGTACTTC.

This sequence joins TRBV7-9 and TRBJ2-1; no reliable D call. Looked up from germline, CDR1 is SEHNR and CDR2 is FQNEAQ (reference sequence). Trimming left V 1 base short and J 6 bases short, with 7 bases between. The CDR3 covers 13 residues. CDR3 sequence (DNA): TGTGCCAGCAGCTTAGTATGGCTCAATGAGCAGTTCTTC. Encoded protein: CASSLVWLNEQFF.

This clone was seen a single time. V gene TRBV15 combines with J gene TRBJ2-5, with D tentatively TRBD2 (5 bases). The CDR3 is 14 residues long. V was pared by 3 bases and J by 5 bases, with 13 bases between. Germline V lookup: CDR1 LNHNV, CDR2 YYDKDF (reference sequence). The CDR3 DNA reads as TGTGCCACCAGCAGGAGGGCGGGCGGTGAGACCCAGTACTTC. Translated: CATSRRAGGETQYF.

The J gene is TRBJ2-3, the V gene TRBV5-1; D not certain. Per the germline V gene, CDR1 is SGHRS and CDR2 is YFSETQ. This CDR3 spans 13 amino acids. V was cut by 3 bases and J by 2 bases, with 7 bases left in between. The chain's CDR3 is CASSSAPTDTQYF. In DNA, the CDR3 is TGCGCCAGCAGCTCAGCCCCCACAGATACGCAGTATTTT.

The CDR3, as DNA: TGTGCCAGCAGCGCCGACAGGGGAAATGAGCAGTTCTTC. Encoded protein: CASSADRGNEQFF. The chain carries TRBV7-7 and TRBJ2-1; 8 bases are a match to TRBD1. The V gene end was trimmed by 5 bases and the J gene end by 7 bases; junction bases not matched to a gene: 4. This CDR3 contains 13 residues. The germline CDR1 and CDR2 sequences are SSHAT and FNYEAQ (reference sequence).

The rearrangement links TRBV5-1 to TRBJ2-7; 7 bases match TRBD2. V was pared by 0 bases and J by 3 bases, with 6 bases of the junction left unmatched. From germline, CDR1 is SGHRS and CDR2 YFSETQ. The length of the CDR3 is 15 residues. The CDR3 region has the DNA TGCGCCAGCAGCTTGGGGCTAGCGGACATCTACGAGCAGTACTTC. Its translation: CASSLGLADIYEQYF.

This sequence joins TRBV28 and TRBJ1-1; unclear D gene. The CDR3 has 12 residues. The germline CDR1 and CDR2 sequences are MDHEN and SYDVKM. Trimming took 6 bases from V and 0 from J, leaving 5 bases between them. The CDR3, as DNA: TGTGCCAGCAGGGGAATGAACACTGAAGCTTTCTTT. It codes for CASRGMNTEAFF.

The chain couples TRBV6-1 to TRBJ2-4, with D perhaps TRBD2 (5 bases). Between the trimmed V and J ends, which lost 4 bases and 6 bases, there was a span of 19 bases. The CDR3 runs to 16 residues. Germline V lookup: CDR1 MNHNS, CDR2 SASEGT. The CDR3 sequence is CASSGGSGLASNIQYF. CDR3 sequence (DNA): TGTGCCAGCAGTGGCGGGTCGGGATTAGCGTCAAACATTCAGTACTTC.

This rearrangement joins TRBV7-2 to TRBJ2-3; the D call may be TRBD1 or TRBD2 (5 bases each). V gave up 1 base and J gave up 1 base, with 15 bases separating them. Germline-derived CDR1 and CDR2 are SGHTA and FQGNSA. The CDR3 consists of 17 residues. This CDR3 reads CASSLGGGRIRTDTQYF. Written as DNA, the CDR3 is TGTGCCAGCAGCTTAGGGGGCGGGCGGATTCGCACAGATACGCAGTATTTT.

The chain employs TRBV5-1 and TRBJ1-1; a possible D gene is TRBD1 (5 bases). The germline gives CDR1 SGHRS, CDR2 YFSETQ. The V gene lost 0 bases and the J gene lost 6 bases, with 18 bases spanning the gap. The CDR3 sequence is 16 residues long. The CDR3 DNA follows: TGCGCCAGCAGCTTGGAGGTTGGGCACGGGACCGCTGAAGCTTTCTTT. The encoded protein is CASSLEVGHGTAEAFF.

This clone was observed once. The V gene is TRBV19, the J gene TRBJ2-7; no definite D call. Trimming left V 4 bases short and J 2 bases short, with 12 bases between. CDR3 length: 14 residues. Per germline, CDR1 LNHDA and CDR2 SQIVND (reference sequence). The CDR3 reads CASSNGHGTYEQYF. The DNA of the CDR3 is TGTGCCAGTAGTAACGGTCACGGTACCTACGAGCAGTACTTC.

V is TRBV18 and J is TRBJ1-2, with 7 bases matching TRBD1. The CDR3 sequence is 14 residues long. V was pared by 3 bases and J by 5 bases, with 6 bases of the junction left unmatched. The germline V gene has CDR1 KGHSH and CDR2 LQKENI. CDR3 nucleotide sequence: TGTGCCAGCTCACCTGCCGACAGGGATTATGGCTACACCTTC. Amino acid sequence: CASSPADRDYGYTF.

The rearrangement links TRBV30 to TRBJ1-1; tentatively, D is TRBD1 (6 bases). This CDR3 contains 14 residues. The germline V and J ends were trimmed by 3 bases and 11 bases, with 22 bases remaining between them. Germline V gives CDR1 GTSNPN, CDR2 SVGIG (reference sequence). The CDR3 reads CAWRVDSYSISAFF. For the CDR3, the DNA is TGTGCCTGGAGGGTGGACAGCTATAGTATATCGGCTTTCTTT.

The chain links TRBV2 to TRBJ2-5, with D hard to call. Trimming took 3 bases from V and 2 from J, leaving 7 bases between them. This CDR3 has 13 amino acids. Per germline, CDR1 SNHLY and CDR2 FYNNEI. CDR3 DNA: TGTGCCAGCAGTGATGCCTGGCAAGAGACCCAGTACTTC. Amino acid sequence: CASSDAWQETQYF.

The rearrangement uses TRBV5-5 and TRBJ2-5; the match to TRBD1 covers 9 bases. V lost 3 bases to trimming and J lost 3 bases; unmatched junction nucleotides: 0. Germline loops: CDR1 SGHKS, CDR2 YYEKEE (reference sequence). This CDR3 has 13 amino acids. CDR3 loop: CASSWTGEETQYF. CDR3 DNA sequence: TGTGCCAGCAGCTGGACAGGGGAAGAGACCCAGTACTTC. Filled out from reference TRBV5-5 and TRBJ2-5, the complete variable domain reads DAGVTQSPTHLIKTRGQQVTLRCSPISGHKSVSWYQQVLGQGPQFIFQYYEKEERGRGNFPDRFSARQFPNYSSELNVNALLLGDSALYLCASSWTGEETQYFGPGTRLLVL.

The CDR3: CASTQLGGHNEQFF. CDR3 sequence (DNA): TGCGCCAGCACCCAACTTGGGGGACACAATGAGCAGTTCTTC. The chain has TRBV5-1 and TRBJ2-1; D possibly matches TRBD1 or TRBD2 (5 bases each). The CDR3 runs to 14 residues. Germline loops: CDR1 SGHRS, CDR2 YFSETQ. The V end lost 6 bases, the J end lost 5 bases, and 15 bases lay between the germline ends. The full variable domain, rest sourced from reference TRBV5-1 and TRBJ2-1, is KAGVTQTPRYLIKTRGQQVTLSCSPISGHRSVSWYQQTPGQGLQFLFEYFSETQRNKGNFPGRFSGRQFSNSRSEMNVSTLELGDSALYLCASTQLGGHNEQFFGPGTRLTVL.

The chain uses TRBV6-5 and TRBJ2-1; D might be TRBD2 (5 bases). Germline CDR1 reads MNHEY; CDR2 reads SVGAGI. V gave up 0 bases and J gave up 10 bases, with 13 bases separating them. There are 14 residues in the CDR3. CDR3 nucleotide sequence: TGTGCCAGCAGTTACTCGAGGCCCGAGGGCGAGCAGTTCTTC. Its translation: CASSYSRPEGEQFF.

The J gene is TRBJ2-2, the V gene TRBV10-1, with 9 positions matching TRBD2. CDR1 and CDR2 from the germline V gene are WNHNN and SYGVQD (reference sequence). The V segment lost 6 bases and the J segment 4 bases; nucleotides outside the gene matches: 6. The CDR3 covers 15 residues. CDR3 nucleotide sequence: TGCGCCAGCAGACCTAGCGGGAAGGGCACCGGGGAGCTGTTTTTT. Its translation is CASRPSGKGTGELFF.